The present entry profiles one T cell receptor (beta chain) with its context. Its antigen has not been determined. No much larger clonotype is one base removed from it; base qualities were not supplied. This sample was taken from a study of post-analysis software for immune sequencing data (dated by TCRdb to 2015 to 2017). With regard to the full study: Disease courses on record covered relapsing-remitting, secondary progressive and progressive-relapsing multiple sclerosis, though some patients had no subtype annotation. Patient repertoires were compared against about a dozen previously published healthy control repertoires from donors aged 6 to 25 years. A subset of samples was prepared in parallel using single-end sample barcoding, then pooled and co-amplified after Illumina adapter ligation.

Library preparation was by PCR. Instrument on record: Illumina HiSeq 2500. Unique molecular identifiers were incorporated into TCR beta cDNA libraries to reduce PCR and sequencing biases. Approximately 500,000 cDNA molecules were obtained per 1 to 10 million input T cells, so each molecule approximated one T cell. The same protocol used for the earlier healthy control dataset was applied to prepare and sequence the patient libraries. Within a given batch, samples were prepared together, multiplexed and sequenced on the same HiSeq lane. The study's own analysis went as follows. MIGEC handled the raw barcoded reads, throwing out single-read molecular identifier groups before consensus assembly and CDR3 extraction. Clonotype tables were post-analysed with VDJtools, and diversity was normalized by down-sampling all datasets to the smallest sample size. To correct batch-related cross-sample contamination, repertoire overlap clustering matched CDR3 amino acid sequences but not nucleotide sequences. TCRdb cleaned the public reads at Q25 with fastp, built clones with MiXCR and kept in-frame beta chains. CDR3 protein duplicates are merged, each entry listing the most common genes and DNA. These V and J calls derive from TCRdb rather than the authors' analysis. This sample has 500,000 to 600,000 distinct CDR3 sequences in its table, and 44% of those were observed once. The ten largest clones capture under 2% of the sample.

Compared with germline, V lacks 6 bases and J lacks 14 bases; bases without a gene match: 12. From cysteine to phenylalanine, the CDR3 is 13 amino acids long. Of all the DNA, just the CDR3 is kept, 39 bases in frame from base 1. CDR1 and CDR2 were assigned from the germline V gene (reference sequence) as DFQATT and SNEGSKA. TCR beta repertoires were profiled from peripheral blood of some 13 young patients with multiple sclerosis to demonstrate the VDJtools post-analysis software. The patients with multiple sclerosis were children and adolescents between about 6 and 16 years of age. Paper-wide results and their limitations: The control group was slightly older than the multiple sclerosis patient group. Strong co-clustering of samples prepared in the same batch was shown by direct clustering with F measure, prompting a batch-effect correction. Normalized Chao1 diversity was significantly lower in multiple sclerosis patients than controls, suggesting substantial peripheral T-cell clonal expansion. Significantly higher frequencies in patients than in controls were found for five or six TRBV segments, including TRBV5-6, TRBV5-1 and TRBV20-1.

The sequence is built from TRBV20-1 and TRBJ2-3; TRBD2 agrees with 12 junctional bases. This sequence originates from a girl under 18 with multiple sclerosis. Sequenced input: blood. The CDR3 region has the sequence CSAGGASGRGLYF. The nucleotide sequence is TGCAGTGCGGGAGGTGCTAGCGGGAGGGGGTTGTATTTT.